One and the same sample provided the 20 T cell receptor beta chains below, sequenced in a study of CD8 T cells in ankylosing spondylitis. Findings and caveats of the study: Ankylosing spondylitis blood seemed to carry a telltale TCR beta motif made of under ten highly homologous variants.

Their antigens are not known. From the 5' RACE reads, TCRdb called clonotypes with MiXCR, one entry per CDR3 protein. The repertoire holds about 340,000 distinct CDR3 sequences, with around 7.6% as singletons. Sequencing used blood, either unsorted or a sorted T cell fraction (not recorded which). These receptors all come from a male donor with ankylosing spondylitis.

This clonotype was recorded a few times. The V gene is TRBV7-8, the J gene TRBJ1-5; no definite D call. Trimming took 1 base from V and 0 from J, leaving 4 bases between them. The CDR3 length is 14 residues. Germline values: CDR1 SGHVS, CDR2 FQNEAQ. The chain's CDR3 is CASSLVYSNQPQHF. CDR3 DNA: TGTGCCAGCAGCTTAGTCTATAGCAATCAGCCCCAGCATTTT.

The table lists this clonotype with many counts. CDR3 amino acids: CASSLGSGGQYF. The CDR3 bases are TGTGCCAGCAGCTTGGGCAGCGGGGGACAATATTTT. The chain links TRBV5-6 to TRBJ2-3, with 8 bases aligning to TRBD2. The CDR3 consists of 12 residues. Germline lookup yields CDR1 SGHDT and CDR2 YYEEEE. The junction had 6 bases not matched to a gene; V was cut back by 0 bases and J by 15 bases.

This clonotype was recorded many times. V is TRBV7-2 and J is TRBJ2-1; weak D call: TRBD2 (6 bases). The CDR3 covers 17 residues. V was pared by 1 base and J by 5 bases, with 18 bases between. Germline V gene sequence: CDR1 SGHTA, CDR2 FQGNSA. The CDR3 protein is CASSLERGLSRHNEQFF. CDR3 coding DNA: TGTGCCAGCAGCTTAGAGCGAGGACTATCCCGCCACAATGAGCAGTTCTTC.

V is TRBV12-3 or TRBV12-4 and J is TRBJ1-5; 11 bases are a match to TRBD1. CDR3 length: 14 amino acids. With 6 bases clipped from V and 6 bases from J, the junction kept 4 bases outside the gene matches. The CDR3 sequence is CASSGTGGSQPQHF. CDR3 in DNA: TGTGCCAGCAGCGGGACAGGGGGAAGTCAGCCCCAGCATTTT.

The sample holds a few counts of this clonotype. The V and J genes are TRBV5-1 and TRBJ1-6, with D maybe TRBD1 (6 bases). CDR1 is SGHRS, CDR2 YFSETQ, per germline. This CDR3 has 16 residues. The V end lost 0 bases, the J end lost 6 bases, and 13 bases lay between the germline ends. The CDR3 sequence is CASSLVYREINSPLHF. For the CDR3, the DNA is TGCGCCAGCAGCTTGGTTTACAGGGAGATTAATTCACCCCTCCACTTT.

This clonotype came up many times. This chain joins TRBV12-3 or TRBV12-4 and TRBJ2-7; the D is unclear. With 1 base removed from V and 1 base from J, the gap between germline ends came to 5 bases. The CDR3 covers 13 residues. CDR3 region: CASSLGWSYEQYF. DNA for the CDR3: TGTGCCAGCAGTTTAGGGTGGTCCTACGAGCAGTACTTC.

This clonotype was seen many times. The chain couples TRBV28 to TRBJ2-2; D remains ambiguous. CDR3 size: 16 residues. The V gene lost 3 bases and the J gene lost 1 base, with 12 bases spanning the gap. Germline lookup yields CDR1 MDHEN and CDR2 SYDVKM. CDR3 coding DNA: TGTGCCAGCAGTTTTATGAGACACTTGAACACCGGGGAGCTGTTTTTT. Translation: CASSFMRHLNTGELFF.

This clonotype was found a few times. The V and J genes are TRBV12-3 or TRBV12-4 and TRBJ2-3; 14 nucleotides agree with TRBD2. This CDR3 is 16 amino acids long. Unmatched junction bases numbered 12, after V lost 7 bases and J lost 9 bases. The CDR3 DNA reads TGTGCCAGCACCCTGGGACTAGCGGGAGTAAGGGAAACGCAGTATTTT. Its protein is CASTLGLAGVRETQYF.

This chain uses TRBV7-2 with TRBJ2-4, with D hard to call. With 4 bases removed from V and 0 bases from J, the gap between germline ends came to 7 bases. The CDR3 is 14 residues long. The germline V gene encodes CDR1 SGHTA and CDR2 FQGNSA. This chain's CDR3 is CASSSMGAKNIQYF. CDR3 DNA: TGTGCCAGCAGCTCGATGGGAGCCAAAAACATTCAGTACTTC. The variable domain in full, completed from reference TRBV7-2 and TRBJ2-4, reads GAGVSQSPSNKVTEKGKDVELRCDPISGHTALYWYRQSLGQGLEFLIYFQGNSAPDKSGLPSDRFSAERTGGSVSTLTIQRTQQEDSAVYLCASSSMGAKNIQYFGAGTRLSVL.

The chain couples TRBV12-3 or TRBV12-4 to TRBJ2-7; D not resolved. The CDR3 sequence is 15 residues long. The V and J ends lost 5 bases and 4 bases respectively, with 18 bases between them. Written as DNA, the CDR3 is TGTGCCAGCAGTGGCCTGGATAGGAAAGGTTACGAGCAGTACTTC. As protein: CASSGLDRKGYEQYF.

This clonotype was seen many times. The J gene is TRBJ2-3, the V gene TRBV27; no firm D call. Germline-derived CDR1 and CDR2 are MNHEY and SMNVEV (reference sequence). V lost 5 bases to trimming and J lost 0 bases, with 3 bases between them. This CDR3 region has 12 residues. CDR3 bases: TGTGCCAGCAGTCCGAGCACAGATACGCAGTATTTT. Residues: CASSPSTDTQYF.

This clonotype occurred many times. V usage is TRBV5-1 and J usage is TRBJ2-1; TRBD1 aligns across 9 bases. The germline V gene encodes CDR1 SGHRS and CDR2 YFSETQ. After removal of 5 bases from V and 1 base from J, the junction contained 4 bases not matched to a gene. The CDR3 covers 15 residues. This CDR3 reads CASRAGQGSYNEQFF. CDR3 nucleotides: TGCGCCAGCAGGGCCGGACAGGGGTCCTACAATGAGCAGTTCTTC.

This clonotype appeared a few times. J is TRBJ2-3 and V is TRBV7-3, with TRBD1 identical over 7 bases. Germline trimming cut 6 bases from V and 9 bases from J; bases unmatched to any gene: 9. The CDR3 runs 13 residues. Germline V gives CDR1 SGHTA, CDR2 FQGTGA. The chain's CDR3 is CASSYDRVSTQYF. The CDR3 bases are TGTGCCAGCAGTTATGACAGGGTTAGCACGCAGTATTTT.

The CDR3 is CASSSIGLKGYNEQFF. Written as DNA, the CDR3 is TGTGCCAGCAGTTCGATCGGACTAAAAGGGTACAATGAGCAGTTCTTC. V is TRBV28 and J is TRBJ2-1, with D possibly TRBD2 on 6 matching bases. V lost 4 bases and J 4 bases, leaving 17 bases between the germline ends. The CDR3 totals 16 residues. In germline, CDR1 is MDHEN, CDR2 SYDVKM.

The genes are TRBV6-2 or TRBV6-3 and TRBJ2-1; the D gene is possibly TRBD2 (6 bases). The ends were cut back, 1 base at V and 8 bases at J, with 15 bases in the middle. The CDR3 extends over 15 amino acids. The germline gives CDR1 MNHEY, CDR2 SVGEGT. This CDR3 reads CASSYLGGGRDEQFF. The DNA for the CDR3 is TGTGCCAGCAGTTACTTGGGGGGAGGCAGGGATGAGCAGTTCTTC.

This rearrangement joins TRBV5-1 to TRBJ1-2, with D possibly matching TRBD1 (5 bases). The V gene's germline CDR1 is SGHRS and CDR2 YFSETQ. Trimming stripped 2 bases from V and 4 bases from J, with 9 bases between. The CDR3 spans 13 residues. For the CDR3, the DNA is TGCGCCAGCAGCTTAGCCGACAGCTATGGCTACACCTTC. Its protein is CASSLADSYGYTF. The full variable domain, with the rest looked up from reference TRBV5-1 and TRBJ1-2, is KAGVTQTPRYLIKTRGQQVTLSCSPISGHRSVSWYQQTPGQGLQFLFEYFSETQRNKGNFPGRFSGRQFSNSRSEMNVSTLELGDSALYLCASSLADSYGYTFGSGTRLTVV.

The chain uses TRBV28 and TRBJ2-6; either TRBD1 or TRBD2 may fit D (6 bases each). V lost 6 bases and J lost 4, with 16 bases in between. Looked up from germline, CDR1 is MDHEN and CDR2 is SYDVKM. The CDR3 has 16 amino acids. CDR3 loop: CASSLRRGAGANVLTF. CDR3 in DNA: TGTGCCAGCAGCCTTAGGAGGGGGGCCGGGGCCAACGTCCTGACTTTC.

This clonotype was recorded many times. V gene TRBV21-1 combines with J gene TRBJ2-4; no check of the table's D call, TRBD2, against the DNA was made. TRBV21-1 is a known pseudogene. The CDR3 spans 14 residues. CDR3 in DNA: TGTGCCAGCAGCCATCCGACTAAGAAAAACATTCAGTACTTC. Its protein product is CASSHPTKKNIQYF.

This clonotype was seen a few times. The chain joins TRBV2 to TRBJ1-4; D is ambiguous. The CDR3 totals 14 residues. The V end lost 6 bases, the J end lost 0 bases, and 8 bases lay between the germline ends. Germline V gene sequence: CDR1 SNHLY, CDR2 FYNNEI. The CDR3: CASSPSSTNEKLFF. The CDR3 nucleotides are TGTGCCAGCAGCCCGTCCTCAACTAATGAAAAACTGTTTTTT.

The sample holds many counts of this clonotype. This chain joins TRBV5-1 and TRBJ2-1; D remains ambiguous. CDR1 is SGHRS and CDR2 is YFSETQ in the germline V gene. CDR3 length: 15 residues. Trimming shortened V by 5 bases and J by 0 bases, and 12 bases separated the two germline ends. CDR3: CASSISSFSYNEQFF. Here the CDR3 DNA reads TGCGCCAGCAGTATTAGTTCCTTCTCCTACAATGAGCAGTTCTTC.